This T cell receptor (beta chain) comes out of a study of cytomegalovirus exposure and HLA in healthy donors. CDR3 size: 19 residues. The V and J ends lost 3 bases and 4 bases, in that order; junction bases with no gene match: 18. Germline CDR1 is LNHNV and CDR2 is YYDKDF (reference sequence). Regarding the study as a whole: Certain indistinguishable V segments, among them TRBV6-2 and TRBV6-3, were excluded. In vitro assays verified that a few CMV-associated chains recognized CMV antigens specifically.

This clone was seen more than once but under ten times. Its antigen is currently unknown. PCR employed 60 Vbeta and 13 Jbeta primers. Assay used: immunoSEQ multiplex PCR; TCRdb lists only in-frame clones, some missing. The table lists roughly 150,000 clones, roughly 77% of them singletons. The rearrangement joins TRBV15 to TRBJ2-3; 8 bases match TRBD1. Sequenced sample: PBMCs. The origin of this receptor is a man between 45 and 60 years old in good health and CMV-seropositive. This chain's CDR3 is CATSSPSGMRTGIPDTQYF. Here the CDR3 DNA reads TGTGCCACCAGCAGTCCCAGTGGGATGCGGACAGGGATCCCAGATACGCAGTATTTT. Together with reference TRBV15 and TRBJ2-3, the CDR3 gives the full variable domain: DAMVIQNPRYQVTQFGKPVTLSCSQTLNHNVMYWYQQKSSQAPKLLFHYYDKDFNNEADTPDNFQSRRPNTSFCFLDIRSPGLGDTAMYLCATSSPSGMRTGIPDTQYFGPGTRLTVL.